This T cell receptor beta chain was captured by sequencing in a study of shared clonotypes between healthy human individuals. Naive CD8 populations comprised CD45RO-negative cells positively selected for CCR7, excluding terminally differentiated effector memory CD45RA+ cells. Trimming removed 2 bases at V and 3 bases at J, with 11 bases between. The CDR3 contains 14 residues. CDR1 and CDR2 from the germline V gene are SEHNR and FQNEAQ (reference sequence). The repertoire was sequenced with immunoSEQ multiplex PCR; TCRdb's copy has only in-frame clones and lacks some. The repertoire has around 640,000 clones, around 96% of them found once; the top ten carry 0.11%. About this clone: Antigen unknown.

Study-level findings and limits: An expected dependence of interdonor clonotype sharing on sequencing depth was noted.

The origin of this receptor is a woman in her 30s in good health. Sample: naive CD8+ T cells sorted from blood. This rearrangement joins TRBV7-9 to TRBJ2-7, with unresolved D. The CDR3 sequence: CASSLSGLGYEQYF. The CDR3 DNA is TGTGCCAGCAGCTTATCTGGCCTGGGCTACGAGCAGTACTTC.